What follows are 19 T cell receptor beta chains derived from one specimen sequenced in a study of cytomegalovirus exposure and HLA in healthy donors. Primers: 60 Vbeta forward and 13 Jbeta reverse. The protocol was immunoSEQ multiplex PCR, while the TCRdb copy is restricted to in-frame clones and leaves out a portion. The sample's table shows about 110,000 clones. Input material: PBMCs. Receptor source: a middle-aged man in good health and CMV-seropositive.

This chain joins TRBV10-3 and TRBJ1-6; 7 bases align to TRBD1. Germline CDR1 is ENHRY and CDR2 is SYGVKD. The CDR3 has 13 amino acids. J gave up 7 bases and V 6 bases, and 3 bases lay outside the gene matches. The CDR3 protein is CAISRDRNSPLHF. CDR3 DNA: TGTGCCATCAGCCGGGACAGAAATTCACCCCTCCACTTT.

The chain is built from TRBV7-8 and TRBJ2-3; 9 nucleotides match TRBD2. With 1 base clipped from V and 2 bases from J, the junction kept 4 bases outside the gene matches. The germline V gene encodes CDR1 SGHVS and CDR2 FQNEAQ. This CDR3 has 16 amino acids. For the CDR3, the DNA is TGTGCCAGCAGCTTAGAAGCGGGAGGACTCACAGATACGCAGTATTTT. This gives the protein CASSLEAGGLTDTQYF.

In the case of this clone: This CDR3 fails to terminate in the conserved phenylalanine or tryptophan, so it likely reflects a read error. The CDR3 nucleotides are TGTGCCAGCATTGTACGGTGGCGGTCCTACGAGCAGTACCTC. Protein sequence: CASIVRWRSYEQYL. The V gene is TRBV2, the J gene TRBJ2-7, with D uncertain. The CDR3 covers 14 residues. Germline loops: CDR1 SNHLY, CDR2 FYNNEI. Trimming pared 7 bases from V and 1 base from J, leaving 14 bases between.

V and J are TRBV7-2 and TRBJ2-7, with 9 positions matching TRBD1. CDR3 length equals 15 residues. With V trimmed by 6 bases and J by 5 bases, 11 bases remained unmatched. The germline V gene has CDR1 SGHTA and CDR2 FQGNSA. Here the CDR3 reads CASSVVGTGSHEQYF. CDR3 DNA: TGTGCCAGCAGTGTAGTGGGGACAGGGTCCCACGAGCAGTACTTC.

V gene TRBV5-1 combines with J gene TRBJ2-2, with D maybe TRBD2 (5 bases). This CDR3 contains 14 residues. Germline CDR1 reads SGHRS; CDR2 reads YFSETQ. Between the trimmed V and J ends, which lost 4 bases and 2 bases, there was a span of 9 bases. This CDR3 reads CASSRSGNTGELFF. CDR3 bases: TGCGCCAGCAGCCGATCGGGAAACACCGGGGAGCTGTTTTTT. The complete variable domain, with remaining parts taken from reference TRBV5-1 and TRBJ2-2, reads KAGVTQTPRYLIKTRGQQVTLSCSPISGHRSVSWYQQTPGQGLQFLFEYFSETQRNKGNFPGRFSGRQFSNSRSEMNVSTLELGDSALYLCASSRSGNTGELFFGEGSRLTVL.

The CDR3 is CASSRQGISTEAFF. As DNA, the CDR3 is TGCGCCAGCAGCCGACAGGGGATTTCCACTGAAGCTTTCTTT. The genes are TRBV4-1 and TRBJ1-1; the match to TRBD1 covers 8 bases. Germline assignment: CDR1 MGHRA and CDR2 YSYEKL. Unmatched junction bases numbered 5, after V lost 4 bases and J lost 4 bases. The CDR3 covers 14 residues.

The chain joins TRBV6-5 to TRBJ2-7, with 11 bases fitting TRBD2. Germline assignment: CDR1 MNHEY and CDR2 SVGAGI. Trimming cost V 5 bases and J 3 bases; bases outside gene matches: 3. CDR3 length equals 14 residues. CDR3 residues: CASSVLAGVYEQYF. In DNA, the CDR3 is TGTGCCAGCAGTGTACTAGCGGGAGTCTACGAGCAGTACTTC.

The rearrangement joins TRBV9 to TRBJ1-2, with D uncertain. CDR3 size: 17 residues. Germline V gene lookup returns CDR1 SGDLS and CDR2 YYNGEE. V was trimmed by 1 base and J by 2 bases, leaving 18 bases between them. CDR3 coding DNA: TGTGCCAGCAGCGTATCTATGCGGGAGCCTCGAAACTATGGCTACACCTTC. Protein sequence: CASSVSMREPRNYGYTF.

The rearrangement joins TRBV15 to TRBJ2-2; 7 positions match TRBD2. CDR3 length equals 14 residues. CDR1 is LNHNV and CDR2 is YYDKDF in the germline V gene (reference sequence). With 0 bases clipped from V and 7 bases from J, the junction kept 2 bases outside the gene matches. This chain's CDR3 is CATSRDGGGGELFF. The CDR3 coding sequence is TGTGCCACCAGCAGAGATGGGGGGGGCGGGGAGCTGTTTTTT. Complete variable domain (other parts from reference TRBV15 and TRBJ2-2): DAMVIQNPRYQVTQFGKPVTLSCSQTLNHNVMYWYQQKSSQAPKLLFHYYDKDFNNEADTPDNFQSRRPNTSFCFLDIRSPGLGDTAMYLCATSRDGGGGELFFGEGSRLTVL.

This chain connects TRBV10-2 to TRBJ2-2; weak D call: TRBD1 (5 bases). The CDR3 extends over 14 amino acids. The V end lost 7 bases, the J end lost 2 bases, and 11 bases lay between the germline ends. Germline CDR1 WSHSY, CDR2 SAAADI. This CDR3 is CASTKTGNTGELFF. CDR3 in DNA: TGCGCCAGCACTAAAACAGGAAACACCGGGGAGCTGTTTTTT.

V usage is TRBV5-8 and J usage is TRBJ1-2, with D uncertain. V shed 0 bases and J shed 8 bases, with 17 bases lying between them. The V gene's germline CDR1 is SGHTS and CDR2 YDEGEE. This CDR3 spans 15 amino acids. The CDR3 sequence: CASSLVTGLFNGYTF. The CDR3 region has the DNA TGTGCCAGCAGCTTGGTAACGGGTCTCTTTAACGGCTACACCTTC.

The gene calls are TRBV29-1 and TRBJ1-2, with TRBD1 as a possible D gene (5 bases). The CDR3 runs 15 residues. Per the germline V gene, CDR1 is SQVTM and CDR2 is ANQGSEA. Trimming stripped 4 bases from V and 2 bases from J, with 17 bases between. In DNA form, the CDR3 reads TGCAGCGTTGTTGTCAGGGCCCGAGGAAACTATGGCTACACCTTC. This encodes CSVVVRARGNYGYTF. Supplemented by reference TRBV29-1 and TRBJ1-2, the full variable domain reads SAVISQKPSRDICQRGTSLTIQCQVDSQVTMMFWYRQQPGQSLTLIATANQGSEATYESGFVIDKFPISRPNLTFSTLTVSNMSPEDSSIYLCSVVVRARGNYGYTFGSGTRLTVV.

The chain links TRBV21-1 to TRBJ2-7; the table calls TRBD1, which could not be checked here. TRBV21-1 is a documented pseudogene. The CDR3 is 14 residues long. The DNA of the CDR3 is TGTGCCAGCAGCAAATCGATAAGTCCAAGGGGCCCCCACTTC. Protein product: CASSKSISPRGPHF.

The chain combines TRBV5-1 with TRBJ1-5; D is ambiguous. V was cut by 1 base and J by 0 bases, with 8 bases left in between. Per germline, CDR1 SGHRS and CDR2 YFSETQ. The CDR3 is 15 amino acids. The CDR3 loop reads CASSLNGNSNQPQHF. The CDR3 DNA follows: TGCGCCAGCAGCTTGAACGGTAATAGCAATCAGCCCCAGCATTTT.

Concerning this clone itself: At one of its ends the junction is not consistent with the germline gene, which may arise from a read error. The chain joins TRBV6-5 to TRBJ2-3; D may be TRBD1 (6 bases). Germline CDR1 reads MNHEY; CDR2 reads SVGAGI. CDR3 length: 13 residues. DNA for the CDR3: TGTGCCTGCAGCAGGGGTCCAAAAGATACGCAGTATTTT. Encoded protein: CACSRGPKDTQYF.

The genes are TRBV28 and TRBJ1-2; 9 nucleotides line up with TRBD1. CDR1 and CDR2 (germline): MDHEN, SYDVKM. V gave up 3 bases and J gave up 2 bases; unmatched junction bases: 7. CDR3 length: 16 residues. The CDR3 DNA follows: TGTGCCAGCAGTTTCCGGGACAGGGTTCTAAACTATGGCTACACCTTC. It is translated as CASSFRDRVLNYGYTF.

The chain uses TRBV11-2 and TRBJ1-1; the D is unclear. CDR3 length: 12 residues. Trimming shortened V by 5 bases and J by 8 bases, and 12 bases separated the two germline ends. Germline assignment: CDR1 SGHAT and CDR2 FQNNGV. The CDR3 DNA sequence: TGTGCCAGCAGCAAGGAGTGGCAGGAAGCTTTCTTT. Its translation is CASSKEWQEAFF.

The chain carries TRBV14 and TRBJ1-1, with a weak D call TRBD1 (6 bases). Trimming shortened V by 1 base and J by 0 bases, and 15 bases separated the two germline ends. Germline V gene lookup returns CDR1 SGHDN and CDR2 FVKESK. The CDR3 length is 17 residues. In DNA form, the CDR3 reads TGTGCCAGCAGCCAAGCTTCCGGGACAAGAATGAACACTGAAGCTTTCTTT. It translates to CASSQASGTRMNTEAFF.

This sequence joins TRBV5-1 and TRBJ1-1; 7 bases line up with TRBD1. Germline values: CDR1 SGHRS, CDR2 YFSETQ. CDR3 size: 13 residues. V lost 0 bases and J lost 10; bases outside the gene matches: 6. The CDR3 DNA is TGCGCCAGCAGCTTGGGGACAGGTCGGGGAGCTTTCTTT. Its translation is CASSLGTGRGAFF.